These 10 T cell receptor beta chains came from one sample sequenced in a study of a mutant IDH1 vaccine in newly diagnosed glioma. Measured with immunoSEQ multiplex PCR; TCRdb has only the in-frame clones, and not every one. The sample lists roughly 30,000 clones, 80% to 85% seen once, with around 30% in the top ten. Time point noted: week 47, end of study. A 20-mer mutant IDH1 peptide at 300 ug was injected subcutaneously with topical imiquimod. Antigens of these TCRs are unknown. Sequenced material: PBMCs, taken from a glioma patient whose treatment included an IDH1 peptide vaccine. These receptors were collected from a man younger than 40 with glioma.

The chain links TRBV5-1 to TRBJ2-1; TRBD2 matches 13 bases. Germline V lookup: CDR1 SGHRS, CDR2 YFSETQ. Losses at the gene ends were 4 bases for V and 9 bases for J; bases not matched to a gene: 10. The CDR3 loop spans 16 amino acids. The CDR3: CASSRGLAGDDSEQFF. CDR3 sequence (DNA): TGCGCCAGCAGCCGCGGACTAGCGGGAGATGATAGTGAGCAGTTCTTC.

This CDR3 is CATSTSRGATSYTGELFF. The CDR3 region has the DNA TGTGCCACCAGCACCTCAAGGGGGGCAACTTCGTACACCGGGGAGCTGTTTTTT. The chain employs TRBV15 and TRBJ2-2; D tentatively reads TRBD1 or TRBD2 (6 bases each). This CDR3 contains 18 residues. CDR1 is LNHNV, CDR2 YYDKDF, per germline (reference sequence). Trimming stripped 4 bases from V and 3 bases from J, with 21 bases between.

V usage is TRBV28 and J usage is TRBJ1-1; 8 bases map to TRBD1. With V trimmed by 5 bases and J by 3 bases, 8 bases remained unmatched. CDR1 and CDR2 (germline): MDHEN, SYDVKM. The CDR3 sequence is 15 residues long. The CDR3 region is CASSPLDRGDTEAFF. In DNA form, the CDR3 reads TGTGCCAGCAGTCCCCTCGACAGGGGAGACACTGAAGCTTTCTTT.

This chain links TRBV28 with TRBJ2-5; perhaps TRBD1 as D (6 bases). The ends were cut back, 3 bases at V and 2 bases at J, with 13 bases in the middle. Germline CDR1 reads MDHEN; CDR2 reads SYDVKM. This CDR3 has 15 residues. CDR3 DNA: TGTGCCAGCAGTTTGCTCGGACAGAAGCAAGAGACCCAGTACTTC. It specifies CASSLLGQKQETQYF.

The chain joins TRBV28 to TRBJ2-1; a weak D match, TRBD2 (5 bases). Germline CDR1 is MDHEN and CDR2 is SYDVKM. The V gene lost 4 bases and the J gene lost 7 bases, with 8 bases spanning the gap. This CDR3 has 12 amino acids. The CDR3 region is CASSSPGNEQFF. The CDR3 nucleotides are TGTGCCAGCAGTTCCCCGGGAAATGAGCAGTTCTTC.

The chain carries TRBV9 and TRBJ1-2; D is uncertain. V lost 4 bases, J lost 6 bases, and 7 bases lay in between. Per germline, CDR1 SGDLS and CDR2 YYNGEE. The CDR3 extends over 11 amino acids. Here the CDR3 reads CASSYSHGYTF. The CDR3 DNA sequence: TGTGCCAGCAGCTATTCTCATGGCTACACCTTC.

V usage is TRBV10-3 and J usage is TRBJ1-2, with TRBD1 identical over 11 bases. V shed 4 bases, J shed 7 bases, and the junction held 8 bases outside the gene matches. The CDR3 totals 15 residues. CDR1 ENHRY and CDR2 SYGVKD come from the germline V gene. CDR3 DNA sequence: TGTGCCATCAGTGGACCGGGGACAGGGGGGAGTGGCTACACCTTC. Translation gives CAISGPGTGGSGYTF.

This sequence joins TRBV4-1 and TRBJ2-4, with 15 bases identical to TRBD2. Germline V CDR1 and CDR2: MGHRA, YSYEKL. This CDR3 comprises 18 residues. The V gene end was trimmed by 4 bases and the J gene end by 2 bases; junction bases not matched to a gene: 6. CDR3 region: CASSPGLAGGLTKNIQYF. The DNA for the CDR3 is TGCGCCAGCAGCCCGGGACTAGCGGGGGGCCTAACCAAAAACATTCAGTACTTC.

The chain has TRBV7-9 and TRBJ2-7; unclear D gene. This CDR3 is 12 amino acids long. Germline CDR1 SEHNR, CDR2 FQNEAQ (reference sequence). Deletions cut 6 bases from V and 4 bases from J, with 10 bases between. The DNA for the CDR3 is TGTGCCAGCAGTCTAAATCGGTACGAGCAGTACTTC. This encodes CASSLNRYEQYF.

This clone came up once. The V gene is TRBV7-2, the J gene TRBJ1-5; perhaps TRBD1 as D (6 bases). The CDR3 spans 13 residues. Germline CDR1 SGHTA, CDR2 FQGNSA. V lost 5 bases and J 7 bases, leaving 12 bases between the germline ends. CDR3 nucleotide sequence: TGTGCCAGCAGCCCATGGACAGACCAGCCCCAGCATTTT. This sequence encodes CASSPWTDQPQHF.